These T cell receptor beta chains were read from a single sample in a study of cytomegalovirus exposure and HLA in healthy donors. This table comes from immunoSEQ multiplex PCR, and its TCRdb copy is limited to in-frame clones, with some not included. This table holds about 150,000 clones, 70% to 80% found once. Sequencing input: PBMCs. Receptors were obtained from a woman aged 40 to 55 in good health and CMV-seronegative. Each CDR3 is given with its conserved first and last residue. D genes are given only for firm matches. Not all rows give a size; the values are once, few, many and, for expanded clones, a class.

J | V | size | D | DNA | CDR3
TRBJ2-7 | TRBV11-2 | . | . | TGTGCCAGCAGCCGTGACAGAGCCTACGAGCAGTACTTC | CASSRDRAYEQYF
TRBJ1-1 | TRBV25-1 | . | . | TGTGCCAGCACCGGGTATACGAACACTGAAGCTTTCTTT | CASTGYTNTEAFF
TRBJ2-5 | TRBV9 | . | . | TGTGCCAGCAGCGTGAGTGGTTTTCAAGAGACCCAGTACTTC | CASSVSGFQETQYF
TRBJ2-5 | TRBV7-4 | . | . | TGTGCCAGCAGCTGGAGTCCAGCGTTTGAAGAGACCCAGTACTTC | CASSWSPAFEETQYF
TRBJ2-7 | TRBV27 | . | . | TGTGCCAGCAGTTCGAGGCGGCGCTCCTACGAGCAGTACTTC | CASSSRRRSYEQYF
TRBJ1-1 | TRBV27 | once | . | TGTGCCAGCCGCTATTTGTCACAGATGAACACTGAAGCTTTCTTT | CASRYLSQMNTEAFF
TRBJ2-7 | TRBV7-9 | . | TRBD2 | TGTGCCAGCAGCCAGAGACTAGCGGGTCAAAACTACGAGCAGTACTTC | CASSQRLAGQNYEQYF
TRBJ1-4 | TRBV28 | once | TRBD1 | TGTGCCAGCAGTTCCCCGGGACAGGGAAAAGAAAAACTGTTTTTT | CASSSPGQGKEKLFF
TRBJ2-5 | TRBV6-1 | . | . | TGTGCCAGCAGTGAAGGAGCGGTCCTACCCCAAGAGACCCAGTACTTC | CASSEGAVLPQETQYF
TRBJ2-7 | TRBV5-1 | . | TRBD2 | TGCGCCAGCAGCTTGGAGGCCAGCGGGGCCCCCTACGAGCAGTACTTC | CASSLEASGAPYEQYF
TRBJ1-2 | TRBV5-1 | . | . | TGCGCCAGCAGCTTGGGAGGGAGGACGGAAAACTATGGCTACACCTTC | CASSLGGRTENYGYTF
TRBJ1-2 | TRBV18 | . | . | TGTGCCAGCTCCCCAGTGAGCTCTTATGGCTACACCTTC | CASSPVSSYGYTF
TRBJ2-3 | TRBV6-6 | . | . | TGTGCCAGCAGTTCCATGGGCCGCACAGATACGCAGTATTTT | CASSSMGRTDTQYF
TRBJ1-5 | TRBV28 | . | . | TGTGCCAGCAGGGCCTCCAATCAGCCCCAGCATTTT | CASRASNQPQHF
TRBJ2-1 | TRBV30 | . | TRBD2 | TGTGCCTGGAGTGTCGGGACTAGCACCTACAATGAGCAGTTCTTC | CAWSVGTSTYNEQFF